The present entry profiles one TCR beta chain with its context. Its antigen is unidentified. These data come from a study of cytomegalovirus exposure and HLA in healthy donors. Regarding the study as a whole: Earlier analysis looked at TCR beta V segments, and most were productive about 90% or about 30% of the time. The authors assumed roughly uniform sequencing depth across donors for presence/absence analyses. Later, an analysis showed that TCR beta chains associated with HLA were more clonally expanded than others that were equally common.

It was with 60 Vbeta and 13 Jbeta primers that the PCR ran. Using immunoSEQ multiplex PCR, the repertoire was profiled, and TCRdb retains in-frame clones only, with some absent. The data hold roughly 180,000 clones, with approximately 84% observed a single time. Trimming at V came to 2 bases and at J to 7 bases, leaving 7 bases not matched to a gene. Looked up from germline, CDR1 is SGHNT and CDR2 is YYREEE (reference sequence). The length of the CDR3 is 16 residues. The sample comprised PBMCs. V gene TRBV5-4 combines with J gene TRBJ2-1; TRBD2 matches at 12 bases. The source of this sequence is a female donor in good health and CMV-seronegative. CDR3 in DNA: TGTGCCAGCAGCTTCACTAGCGGGGGGCCCTGGAATGAGCAGTTCTTC. It translates to CASSFTSGGPWNEQFF. The whole variable domain, remainder taken from reference TRBV5-4 and TRBJ2-1, is ETGVTQSPTHLIKTRGQQVTLRCSSQSGHNTVSWYQQALGQGPQFIFQYYREEENGRGNFPPRFSGLQFPNYSSELNVNALELDDSALYLCASSFTSGGPWNEQFFGPGTRLTVL.